This TCR beta chain was identified in a study of cytomegalovirus exposure and HLA in healthy donors. The junction had 6 bases not matched to a gene; V was cut back by 0 bases and J by 5 bases. There are 15 residues in the CDR3. Germline lookup yields CDR1 SGHNT and CDR2 YYREEE (reference sequence). It was with 60 Vbeta and 13 Jbeta primers that the PCR ran. Assay used: immunoSEQ multiplex PCR; TCRdb lists only in-frame clones, some missing. Among 150,000 to 200,000 clones listed, approximately 80% were seen once. Sequences were obtained from PBMCs. The origin of this receptor is a young man in good health and CMV-seronegative. V and J are TRBV5-4 and TRBJ1-1; 8 bases map to TRBD1. The chain's CDR3 is CASSLDRGSWTEAFF. CDR3 sequence (DNA): TGTGCCAGCAGCTTGGACAGGGGGAGTTGGACTGAAGCTTTCTTT.